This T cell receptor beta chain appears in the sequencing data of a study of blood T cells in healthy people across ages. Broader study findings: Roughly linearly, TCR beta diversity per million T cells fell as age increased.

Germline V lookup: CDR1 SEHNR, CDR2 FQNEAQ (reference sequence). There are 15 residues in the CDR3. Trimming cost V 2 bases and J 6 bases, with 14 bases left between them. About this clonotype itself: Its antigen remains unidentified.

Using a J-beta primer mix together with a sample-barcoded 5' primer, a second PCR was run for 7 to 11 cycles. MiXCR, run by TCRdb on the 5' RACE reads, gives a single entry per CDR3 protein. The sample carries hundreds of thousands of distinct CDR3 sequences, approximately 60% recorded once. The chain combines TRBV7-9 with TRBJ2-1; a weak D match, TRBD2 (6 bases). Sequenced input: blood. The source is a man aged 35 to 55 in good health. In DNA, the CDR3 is TGTGCCAGCAGCTTACTTAGCGGAATATCCAATGAGCAGTTCTTC. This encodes CASSLLSGISNEQFF.